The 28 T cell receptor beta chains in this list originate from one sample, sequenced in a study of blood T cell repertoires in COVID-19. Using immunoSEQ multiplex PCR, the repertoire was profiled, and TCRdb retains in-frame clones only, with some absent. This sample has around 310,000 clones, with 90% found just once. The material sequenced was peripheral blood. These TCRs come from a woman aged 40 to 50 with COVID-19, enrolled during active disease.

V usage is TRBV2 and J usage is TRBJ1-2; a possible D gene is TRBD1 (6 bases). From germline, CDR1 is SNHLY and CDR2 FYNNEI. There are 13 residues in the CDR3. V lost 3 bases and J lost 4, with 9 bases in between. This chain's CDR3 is CASSDTGIYGYTF. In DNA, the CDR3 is TGTGCCAGCAGTGATACAGGGATCTATGGCTACACCTTC.

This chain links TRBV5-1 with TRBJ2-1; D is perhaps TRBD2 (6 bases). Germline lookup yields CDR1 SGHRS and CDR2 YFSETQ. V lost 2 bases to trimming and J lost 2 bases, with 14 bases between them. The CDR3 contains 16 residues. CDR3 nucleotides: TGCGCCAGCAGCTTCCTCGGCGGGGTAGCCTACAATGAGCAGTTCTTC. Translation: CASSFLGGVAYNEQFF.

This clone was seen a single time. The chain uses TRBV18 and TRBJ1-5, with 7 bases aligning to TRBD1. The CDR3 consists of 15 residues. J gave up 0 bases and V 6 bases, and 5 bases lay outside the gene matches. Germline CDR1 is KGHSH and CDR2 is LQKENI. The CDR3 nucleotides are TGTGCCAGCTCCCGCGGGACAGTTAGCAATCAGCCCCAGCATTTT. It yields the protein CASSRGTVSNQPQHF. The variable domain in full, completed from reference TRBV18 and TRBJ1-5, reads NAGVMQNPRHLVRRRGQEARLRCSPMKGHSHVYWYRQLPEEGLKFMVYLQKENIIDESGMPKERFSAEFPKEGPSILRIQQVVRGDSAAYFCASSRGTVSNQPQHFGDGTRLSIL.

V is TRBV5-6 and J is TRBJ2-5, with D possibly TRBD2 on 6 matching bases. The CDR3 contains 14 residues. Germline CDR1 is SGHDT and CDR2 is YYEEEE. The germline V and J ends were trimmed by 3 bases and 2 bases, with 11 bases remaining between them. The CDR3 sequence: CASSSSGRQETQYF. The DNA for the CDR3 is TGTGCCAGCAGCTCATCGGGGAGGCAAGAGACCCAGTACTTC.

CDR3 sequence reads: CASSLRGTGFNEKLFF. The CDR3 DNA is TGTGCCAGCAGCTTAAGGGGGACAGGGTTCAATGAAAAACTGTTTTTT. V usage is TRBV5-6 and J usage is TRBJ1-4; 9 bases agree with TRBD1. CDR3 length: 16 amino acids. V trimming: 2 bases; J trimming: 5 bases; junction bases outside the gene matches: 7. Germline CDR1 is SGHDT and CDR2 is YYEEEE.

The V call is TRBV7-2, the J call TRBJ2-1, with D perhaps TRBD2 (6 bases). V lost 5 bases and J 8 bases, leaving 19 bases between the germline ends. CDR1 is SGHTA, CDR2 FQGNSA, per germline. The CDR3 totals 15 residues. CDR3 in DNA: TGTGCCAGCAGCCCCCTAGGGAGGTACCCCCATGAGCAGTTCTTC. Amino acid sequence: CASSPLGRYPHEQFF. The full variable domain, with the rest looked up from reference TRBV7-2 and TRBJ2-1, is GAGVSQSPSNKVTEKGKDVELRCDPISGHTALYWYRQSLGQGLEFLIYFQGNSAPDKSGLPSDRFSAERTGGSVSTLTIQRTQQEDSAVYLCASSPLGRYPHEQFFGPGTRLTVL.

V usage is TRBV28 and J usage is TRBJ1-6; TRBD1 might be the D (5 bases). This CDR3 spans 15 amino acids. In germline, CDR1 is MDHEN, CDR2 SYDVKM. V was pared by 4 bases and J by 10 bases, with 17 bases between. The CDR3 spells CASSYRVGGGSPLHF. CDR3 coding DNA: TGTGCCAGCAGTTACCGGGTGGGGGGTGGCTCACCCCTCCACTTT.

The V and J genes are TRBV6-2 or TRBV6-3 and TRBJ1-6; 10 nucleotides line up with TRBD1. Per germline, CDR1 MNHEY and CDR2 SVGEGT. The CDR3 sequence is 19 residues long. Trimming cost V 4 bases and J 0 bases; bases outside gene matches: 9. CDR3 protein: CASSWTGGKAYSYNSPLHF. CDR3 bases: TGTGCCAGCAGTTGGACAGGGGGTAAAGCCTACTCCTATAATTCACCCCTCCACTTT.

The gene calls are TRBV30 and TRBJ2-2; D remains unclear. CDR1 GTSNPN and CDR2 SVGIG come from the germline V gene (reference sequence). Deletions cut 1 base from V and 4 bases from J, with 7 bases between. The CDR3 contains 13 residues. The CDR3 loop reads CAWSALFTGELFF. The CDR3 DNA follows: TGTGCCTGGAGTGCGTTGTTCACCGGGGAGCTGTTTTTT.

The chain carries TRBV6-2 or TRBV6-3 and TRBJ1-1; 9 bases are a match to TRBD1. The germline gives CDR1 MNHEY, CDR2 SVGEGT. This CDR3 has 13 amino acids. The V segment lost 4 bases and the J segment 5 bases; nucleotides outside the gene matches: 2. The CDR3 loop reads CASSWDRVTEAFF. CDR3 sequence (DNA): TGTGCCAGCAGTTGGGACAGGGTGACTGAAGCTTTCTTT.

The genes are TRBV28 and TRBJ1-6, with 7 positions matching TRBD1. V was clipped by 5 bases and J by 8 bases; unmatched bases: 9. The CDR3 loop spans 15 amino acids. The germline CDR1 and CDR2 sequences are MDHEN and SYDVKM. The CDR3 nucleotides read TGTGCCAGCAGTGACCAGAAGGGGGCATATTCACCCCTCCACTTT. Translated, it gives CASSDQKGAYSPLHF.

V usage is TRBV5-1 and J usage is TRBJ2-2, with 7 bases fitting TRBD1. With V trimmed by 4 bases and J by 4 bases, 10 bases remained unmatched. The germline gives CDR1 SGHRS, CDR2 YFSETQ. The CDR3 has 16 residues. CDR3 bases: TGCGCCAGCAGCCCACAGGGGCGCAGGATCACCGGGGAGCTGTTTTTT. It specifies CASSPQGRRITGELFF.

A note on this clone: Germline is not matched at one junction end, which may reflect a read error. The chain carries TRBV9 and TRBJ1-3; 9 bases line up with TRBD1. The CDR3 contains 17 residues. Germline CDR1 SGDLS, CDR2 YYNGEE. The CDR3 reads CASSPRGTGTRGSTIYF. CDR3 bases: TGTGCCAGCAGCCCTAGAGGGACAGGGACTCGTGGAAGCACCATATATTTT. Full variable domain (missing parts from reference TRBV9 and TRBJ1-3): DSGVTQTPKHLITATGQRVTLRCSPRSGDLSVYWYQQSLDQGLQFLIQYYNGEERAKGNILERFSAQQFPDLHSELNLSSLELGDSALYFCASSPRGTGTRGSTIYFGEGSWLTVV.

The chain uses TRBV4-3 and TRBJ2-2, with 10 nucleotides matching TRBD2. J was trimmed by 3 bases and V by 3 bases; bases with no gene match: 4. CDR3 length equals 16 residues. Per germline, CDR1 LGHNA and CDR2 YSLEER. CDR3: CASSHPSGSYTGELFF. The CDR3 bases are TGCGCCAGCAGCCATCCTAGCGGGAGTTACACCGGGGAGCTGTTTTTT.

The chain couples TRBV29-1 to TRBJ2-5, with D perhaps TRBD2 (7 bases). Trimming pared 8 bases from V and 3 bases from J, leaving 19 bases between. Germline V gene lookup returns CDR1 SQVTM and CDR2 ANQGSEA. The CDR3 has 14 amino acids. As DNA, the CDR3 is TGCAGCTCATATGGGGGGGCTTCCGAAGAGACCCAGTACTTC. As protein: CSSYGGASEETQYF.

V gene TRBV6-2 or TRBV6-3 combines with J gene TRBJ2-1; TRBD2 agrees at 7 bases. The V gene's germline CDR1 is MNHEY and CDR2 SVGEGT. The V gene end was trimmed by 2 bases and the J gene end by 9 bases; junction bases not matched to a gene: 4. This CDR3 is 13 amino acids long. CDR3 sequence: CASSYRGGSEQFF. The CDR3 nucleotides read TGTGCCAGCAGTTACCGGGGAGGGAGTGAGCAGTTCTTC.

CDR3 sequence (DNA): TGTGCCAGCTCATGGCAGGTGAACACCGGGGAGCTGTTTTTT. It is translated as CASSWQVNTGELFF. The chain uses TRBV18 and TRBJ2-2, with no clear D. Trimming stripped 5 bases from V and 1 base from J, with 8 bases between. Per germline, CDR1 KGHSH and CDR2 LQKENI. The CDR3 consists of 14 residues.

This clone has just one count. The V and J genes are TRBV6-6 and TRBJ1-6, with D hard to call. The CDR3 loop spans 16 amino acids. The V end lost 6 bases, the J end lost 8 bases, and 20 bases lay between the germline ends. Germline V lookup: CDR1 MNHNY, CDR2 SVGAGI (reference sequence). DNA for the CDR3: TGTGCCAGCAGCTCGACTTCTCTGGGAGTTTATTCACCCCTCCACTTT. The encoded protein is CASSSTSLGVYSPLHF.

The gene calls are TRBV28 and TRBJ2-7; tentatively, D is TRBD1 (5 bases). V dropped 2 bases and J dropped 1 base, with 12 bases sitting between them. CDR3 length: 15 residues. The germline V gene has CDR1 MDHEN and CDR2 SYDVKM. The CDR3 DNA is TGTGCCAGCAGTTTAGGGGCCACCGGGTCCTACGAGCAGTACTTC. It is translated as CASSLGATGSYEQYF.

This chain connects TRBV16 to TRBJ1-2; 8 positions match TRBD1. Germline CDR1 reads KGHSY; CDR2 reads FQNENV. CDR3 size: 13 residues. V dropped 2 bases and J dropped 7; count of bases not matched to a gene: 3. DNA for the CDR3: TGTGCCAGCAGCCAAACAGGGGGTTTTGGCTACACCTTC. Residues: CASSQTGGFGYTF.

The CDR3 region has the DNA TGCGCCAGCAGCTTGGAAAGGCCGGGGGAGACCCAGTACTTC. Translation gives CASSLERPGETQYF. The V and J genes are TRBV5-1 and TRBJ2-5; a possible D gene is TRBD2 (5 bases). This CDR3 spans 14 amino acids. V was clipped by 0 bases and J by 5 bases, with 11 bases between them. Germline CDR1 and CDR2: SGHRS and YFSETQ.

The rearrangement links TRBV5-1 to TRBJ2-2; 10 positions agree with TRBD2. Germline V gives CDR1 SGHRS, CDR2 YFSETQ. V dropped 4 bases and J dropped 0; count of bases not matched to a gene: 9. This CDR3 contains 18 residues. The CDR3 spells CASSLRLAGSANTGELFF. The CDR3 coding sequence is TGCGCCAGCAGCCTGAGACTAGCGGGTAGCGCGAACACCGGGGAGCTGTTTTTT.

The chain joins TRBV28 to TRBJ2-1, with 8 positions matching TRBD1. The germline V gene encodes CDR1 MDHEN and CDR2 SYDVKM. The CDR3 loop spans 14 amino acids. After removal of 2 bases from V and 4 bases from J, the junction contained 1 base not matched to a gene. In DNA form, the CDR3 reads TGTGCCAGCAGTTTAGGGGACAGGTACAATGAGCAGTTCTTC. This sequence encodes CASSLGDRYNEQFF.

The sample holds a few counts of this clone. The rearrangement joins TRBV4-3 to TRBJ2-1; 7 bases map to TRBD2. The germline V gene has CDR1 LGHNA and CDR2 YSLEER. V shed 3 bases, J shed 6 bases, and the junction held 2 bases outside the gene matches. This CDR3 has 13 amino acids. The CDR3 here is CASSQGGFNEQFF. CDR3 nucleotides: TGCGCCAGCAGCCAGGGAGGGTTCAATGAGCAGTTCTTC.

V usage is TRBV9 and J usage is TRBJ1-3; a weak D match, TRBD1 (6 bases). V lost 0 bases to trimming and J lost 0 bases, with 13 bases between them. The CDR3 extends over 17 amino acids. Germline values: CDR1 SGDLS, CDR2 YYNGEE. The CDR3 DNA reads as TGTGCCAGCAGCGTAGCTACGGGACATGGCTCTGGAAACACCATATATTTT. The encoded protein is CASSVATGHGSGNTIYF.

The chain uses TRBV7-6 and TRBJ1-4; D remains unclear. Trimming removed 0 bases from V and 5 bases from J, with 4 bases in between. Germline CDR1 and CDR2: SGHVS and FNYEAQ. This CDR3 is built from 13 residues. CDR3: CASSLARNEKLFF. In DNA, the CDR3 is TGTGCCAGCAGCTTAGCGCGGAATGAAAAACTGTTTTTT. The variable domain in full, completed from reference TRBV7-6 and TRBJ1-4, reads GAGVSQSPRYKVTKRGQDVALRCDPISGHVSLYWYRQALGQGPEFLTYFNYEAQQDKSGLPNDRFSAERPEGSISTLTIQRTEQRDSAMYRCASSLARNEKLFFGSGTQLSVL.

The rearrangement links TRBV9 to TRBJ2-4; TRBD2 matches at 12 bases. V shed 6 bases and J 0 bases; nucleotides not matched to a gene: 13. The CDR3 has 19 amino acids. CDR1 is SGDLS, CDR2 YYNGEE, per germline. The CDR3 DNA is TGTGCCAGCACCCTAGAGGCTAGCGGGAGGGGGCTAGCCAAAAACATTCAGTACTTC. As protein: CASTLEASGRGLAKNIQYF.

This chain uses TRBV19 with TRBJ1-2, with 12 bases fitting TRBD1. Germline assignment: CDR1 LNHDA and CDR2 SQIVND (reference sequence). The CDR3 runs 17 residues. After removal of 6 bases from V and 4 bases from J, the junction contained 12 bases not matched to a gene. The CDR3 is CASSPSGTGGERYGYTF. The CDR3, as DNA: TGTGCCAGTAGCCCGTCTGGGACAGGGGGCGAGCGCTATGGCTACACCTTC. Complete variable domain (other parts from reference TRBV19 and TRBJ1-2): DGGITQSPKYLFRKEGQNVTLSCEQNLNHDAMYWYRQDPGQGLRLIYYSQIVNDFQKGDIAEGYSVSREKKESFPLTVTSAQKNPTAFYLCASSPSGTGGERYGYTFGSGTRLTVV.